This entry concerns a single T cell receptor (beta chain). As yet, its antigen is unknown. This record belongs to a study of T cells after yellow fever vaccination. The overall study: The authors prepared low-cell-number fractions using SMART-Seq v4 Ultra Low Input.

In making TCR cDNA, 5'RACE template switching added a universal primer site and UMIs to it. TCRdb fed the 5' RACE reads into MiXCR, producing one record per CDR3 protein. Here the sample spans some 110,000 distinct CDR3 sequences, roughly 8.9% being singletons. Study results and caveats: The secondary T-cell response peaked on day 5, not day 15, but was weaker. Only a minor proportion of clonotypes was detected across both CD4 and CD8 compartments.

V lost 4 bases, J lost 3 bases, and 27 bases lay in between. Germline CDR1 is MGHRA and CDR2 is YSYEKL. The length of the CDR3 is 19 residues. The sample in question was CD8+ T cells sorted from PBMCs, obtained 45 days after the yellow fever booster vaccination. The chain employs TRBV4-1 and TRBJ1-2; D is unclear. This sequence was found in a man aged 25 to 40 who received the YFV17D yellow fever vaccine. The chain's CDR3 is CASSPQPGPGSPLYYGYTF. CDR3 nucleotides: TGCGCCAGCAGCCCGCAACCCGGTCCGGGATCTCCTCTGTACTATGGCTACACCTTC.